This T cell receptor beta chain was captured by sequencing in a study of blood T cell repertoires in COVID-19. On the study more broadly: Sources were T cells, B-cell-depleted T cells, or PBMCs; the material itself was cDNA or gDNA.

Assignment of participants to cohorts was predicated upon participant-reported clinical history. Cohort 3 donors were reported recovered after two negative PCRs, clearance, or symptom resolution. The V gene end was trimmed by 8 bases and the J gene end by 5 bases; junction bases not matched to a gene: 11. Germline lookup yields CDR1 MNHEY and CDR2 SVGAGI. There are 15 residues in the CDR3. Data came from immunoSEQ multiplex PCR; TCRdb stores just in-frame clones and leaves some out. This sample has roughly 330,000 clones, with more than 75% found just once. V usage is TRBV6-5 and J usage is TRBJ2-5, with 10 bases matching TRBD1. This TCR was sampled from a woman between 25 and 40 years old who had recovered from COVID-19. Source material: PBMCs or T cells enriched from blood (not recorded which). CDR3 amino acids: CASRYWGQGRETQYF. CDR3 DNA sequence: TGTGCCAGCCGATATTGGGGACAGGGGAGGGAGACCCAGTACTTC.